This TCR beta chain was identified in a study of OX40 agonist ivuxolimab in advanced cancers. The overall study: Every 2 weeks, patients got intravenous ivuxolimab at one of six dose levels (0.01-10 mg/kg). Patients with prior anti-PD-1, anti-PD-L1 or anti-CTLA-4 therapy were eligible; about 41% had some.

The J segment lost 2 bases and the V segment lost 4 bases, leaving 8 bases of the junction unmatched. The CDR3 totals 15 residues. CDR1 is SGDLS and CDR2 is YYNGEE in the germline V gene. The assay was immunoSEQ multiplex PCR, and TCRdb's table has in-frame clones only and misses some. The sample yields under 100,000 clones, 81% seen once. The V call is TRBV9, the J call TRBJ1-2, with 7 bases matching TRBD1. This receptor was identified in an adult with an advanced solid tumor such as melanoma, head and neck, liver or kidney cancer. The specimen comprised CD4+ or CD8+ T cells sorted from blood, sampled in a trial of the OX40 agonist ivuxolimab. CDR3: CASSLTQGSNYGYTF. The CDR3 DNA is TGTGCCAGCAGCCTAACACAGGGGAGCAACTATGGCTACACCTTC. Complete variable domain (other parts from reference TRBV9 and TRBJ1-2): DSGVTQTPKHLITATGQRVTLRCSPRSGDLSVYWYQQSLDQGLQFLIQYYNGEERAKGNILERFSAQQFPDLHSELNLSSLELGDSALYFCASSLTQGSNYGYTFGSGTRLTVV.